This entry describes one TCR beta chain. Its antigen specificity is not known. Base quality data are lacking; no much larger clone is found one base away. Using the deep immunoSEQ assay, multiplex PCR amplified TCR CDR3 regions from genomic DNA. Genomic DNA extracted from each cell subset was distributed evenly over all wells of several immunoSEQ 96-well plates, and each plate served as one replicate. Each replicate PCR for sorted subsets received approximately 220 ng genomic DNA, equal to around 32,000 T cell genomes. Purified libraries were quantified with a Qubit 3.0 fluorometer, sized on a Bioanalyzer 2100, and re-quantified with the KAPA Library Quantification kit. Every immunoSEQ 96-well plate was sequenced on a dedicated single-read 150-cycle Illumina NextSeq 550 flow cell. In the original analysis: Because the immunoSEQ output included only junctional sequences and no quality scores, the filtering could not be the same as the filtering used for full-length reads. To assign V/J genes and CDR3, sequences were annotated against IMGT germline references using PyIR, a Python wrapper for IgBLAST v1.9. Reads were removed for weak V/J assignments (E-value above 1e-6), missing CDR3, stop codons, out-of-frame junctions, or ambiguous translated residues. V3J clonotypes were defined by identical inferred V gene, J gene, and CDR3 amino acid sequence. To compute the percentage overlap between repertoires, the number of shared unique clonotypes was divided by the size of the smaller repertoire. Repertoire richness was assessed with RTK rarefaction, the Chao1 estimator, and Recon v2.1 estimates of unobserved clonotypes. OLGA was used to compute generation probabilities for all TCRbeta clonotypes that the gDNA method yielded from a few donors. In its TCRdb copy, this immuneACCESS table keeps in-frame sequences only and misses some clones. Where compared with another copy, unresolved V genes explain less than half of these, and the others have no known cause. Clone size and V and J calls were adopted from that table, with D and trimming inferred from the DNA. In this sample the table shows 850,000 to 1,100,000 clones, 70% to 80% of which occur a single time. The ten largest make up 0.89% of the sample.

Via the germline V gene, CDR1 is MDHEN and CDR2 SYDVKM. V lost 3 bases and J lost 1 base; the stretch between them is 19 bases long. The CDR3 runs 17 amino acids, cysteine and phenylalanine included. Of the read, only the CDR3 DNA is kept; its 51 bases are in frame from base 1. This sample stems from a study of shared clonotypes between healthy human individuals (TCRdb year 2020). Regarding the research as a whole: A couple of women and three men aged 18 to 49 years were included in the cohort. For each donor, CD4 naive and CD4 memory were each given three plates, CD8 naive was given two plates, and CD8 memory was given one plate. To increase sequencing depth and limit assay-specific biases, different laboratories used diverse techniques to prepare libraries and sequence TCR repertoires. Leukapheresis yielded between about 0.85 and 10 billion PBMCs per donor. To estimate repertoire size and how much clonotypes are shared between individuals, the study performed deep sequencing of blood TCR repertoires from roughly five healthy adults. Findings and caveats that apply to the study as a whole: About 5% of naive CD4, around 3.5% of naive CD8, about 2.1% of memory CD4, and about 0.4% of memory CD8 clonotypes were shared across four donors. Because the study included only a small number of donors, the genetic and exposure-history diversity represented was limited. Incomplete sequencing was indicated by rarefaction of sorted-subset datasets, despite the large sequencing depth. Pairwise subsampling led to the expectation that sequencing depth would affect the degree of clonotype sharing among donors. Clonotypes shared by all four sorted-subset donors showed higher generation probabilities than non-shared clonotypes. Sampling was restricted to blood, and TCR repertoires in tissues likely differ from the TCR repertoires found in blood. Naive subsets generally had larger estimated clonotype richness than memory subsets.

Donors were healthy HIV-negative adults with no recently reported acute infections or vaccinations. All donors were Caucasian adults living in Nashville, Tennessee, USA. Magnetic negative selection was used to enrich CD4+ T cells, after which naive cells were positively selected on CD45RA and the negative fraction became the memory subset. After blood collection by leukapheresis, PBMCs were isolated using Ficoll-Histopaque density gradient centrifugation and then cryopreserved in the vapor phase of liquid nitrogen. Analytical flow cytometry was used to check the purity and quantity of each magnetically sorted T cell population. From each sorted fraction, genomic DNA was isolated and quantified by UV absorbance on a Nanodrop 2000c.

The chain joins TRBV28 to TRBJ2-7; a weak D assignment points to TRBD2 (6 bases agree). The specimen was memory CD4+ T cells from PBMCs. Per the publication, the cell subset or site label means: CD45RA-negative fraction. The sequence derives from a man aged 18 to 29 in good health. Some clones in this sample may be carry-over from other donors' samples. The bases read TGTGCCAGCAGTTTGGGCCGCGGACGGACTAAGTCCTACGAGCAGTACTTC. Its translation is CASSLGRGRTKSYEQYF.